A selection of T cell receptor beta chains follows, all from one sample in a study of shared clonotypes between healthy human individuals. Sequencing used immunoSEQ multiplex PCR; TCRdb keeps in-frame clones, though not all of them. The sample has about 1.1 million clones, around 77% seen once. Sequencing was done on a sample of memory CD4+ T cells from PBMCs. The source of these receptors is a man between 18 and 35 years old in good health. Some clones in this sample may be carry-over from other donors' samples. Both conserved end residues are part of each CDR3. The D gene is left open where the match is weak. Clone size is given for some rows only: seen once, a few or many times, or a class if the clone is expanded.

d_call: TRBD1
v_call: TRBV7-2
j_call: TRBJ1-2
clone_size: few
cdr3_aa: CASNPQGARRYGYTF
cdr3_nt: TGTGCCAGCAATCCCCAGGGGGCGCGACGCTATGGCTACACCTTC

d_call: TRBD1
v_call: TRBV5-1
j_call: TRBJ2-6
clone_size: many
cdr3_aa: CASSLSRGSGANVLTF
cdr3_nt: TGCGCCAGCAGCTTATCCAGGGGGTCCGGGGCCAACGTCCTGACTTTC

d_call: TRBD2
v_call: TRBV7-2
j_call: TRBJ2-7
clone_size: NA
cdr3_aa: CASSLGGGRATYEQYF
cdr3_nt: TGTGCCAGCAGCTTAGGTGGCGGGAGGGCCACGTACGAGCAGTACTTC

d_call: NA
v_call: TRBV14
j_call: TRBJ2-2
clone_size: NA
cdr3_aa: CASSQDVAADTGELFF
cdr3_nt: TGTGCCAGCAGCCAAGATGTAGCGGCGGACACCGGGGAGCTGTTTTTT

d_call: NA
v_call: TRBV28
j_call: TRBJ2-7
clone_size: NA
cdr3_aa: CASSLSGGTDYEQYF
cdr3_nt: TGTGCCAGCAGTTTATCTGGAGGTACAGACTACGAGCAGTACTTC

d_call: NA
v_call: TRBV9
j_call: TRBJ2-7
clone_size: NA
cdr3_aa: CASSAAGTGGGQYF
cdr3_nt: TGTGCCAGCAGCGCCGCGGGGACCGGCGGCGGGCAGTACTTC

d_call: NA
v_call: TRBV7-9
j_call: TRBJ2-2
clone_size: NA
cdr3_aa: CASSQQGGTGELFF
cdr3_nt: TGTGCCAGCAGCCAACAAGGGGGCACCGGGGAGCTGTTTTTT

d_call: NA
v_call: TRBV27
j_call: TRBJ1-1
clone_size: NA
cdr3_aa: CASRSIGPGRTEAFF
cdr3_nt: TGTGCCAGCAGATCCATCGGCCCGGGGCGAACTGAAGCTTTCTTT

d_call: NA
v_call: TRBV7-3
j_call: TRBJ1-1
clone_size: NA
cdr3_aa: CASSLIWGVTEAFF
cdr3_nt: TGTGCCAGCAGCTTAATATGGGGGGTCACTGAAGCTTTCTTT

d_call: NA
v_call: TRBV5-1
j_call: TRBJ2-6
clone_size: NA
cdr3_aa: CASSAGAGANVLTF
cdr3_nt: TGCGCCAGCAGCGCAGGGGCCGGGGCCAACGTCCTGACTTTC

d_call: TRBD2
v_call: TRBV10-1
j_call: TRBJ2-1
clone_size: NA
cdr3_aa: CASSESMGLGRGEQFF
cdr3_nt: TGCGCCAGCAGTGAGTCAATGGGACTAGGAAGGGGTGAGCAGTTCTTC

d_call: NA
v_call: TRBV28
j_call: TRBJ2-7
clone_size: few
cdr3_aa: CASSLPAGPYEQYF
cdr3_nt: TGTGCCAGCAGTTTGCCAGCGGGCCCCTACGAGCAGTACTTC

d_call: NA
v_call: TRBV7-8
j_call: TRBJ2-3
clone_size: NA
cdr3_aa: CASSLNNRLTDTQYF
cdr3_nt: TGTGCCAGCAGCTTAAACAACAGGTTAACAGATACGCAGTATTTT

d_call: NA
v_call: TRBV23-1
j_call: TRBJ2-2
clone_size: few
cdr3_aa: CAIDSQNTGELFF
cdr3_nt: TGCGCCATCGACAGCCAGAACACCGGGGAGCTGTTTTTT

d_call: TRBD1
v_call: TRBV5-1
j_call: TRBJ2-5
clone_size: NA
cdr3_aa: CASSRDRGFQETQYF
cdr3_nt: TGCGCCAGCAGCAGGGACAGGGGTTTCCAAGAGACCCAGTACTTC

d_call: TRBD2
v_call: TRBV5-1
j_call: TRBJ2-1
clone_size: NA
cdr3_aa: CASRTGLAGYNEQFF
cdr3_nt: TGCGCCAGCAGAACGGGACTAGCGGGCTACAATGAGCAGTTCTTC

d_call: NA
v_call: TRBV5-4
j_call: TRBJ2-5
clone_size: NA
cdr3_aa: CASSRGGAGDETQYF
cdr3_nt: TGTGCCAGCAGCCGAGGAGGGGCAGGGGACGAGACCCAGTACTTC

d_call: NA
v_call: TRBV5-6
j_call: TRBJ2-7
clone_size: NA
cdr3_aa: CASSGISYEQYF
cdr3_nt: TGTGCCAGCAGCGGGATTTCCTACGAGCAGTACTTC

d_call: NA
v_call: TRBV14
j_call: TRBJ1-1
clone_size: NA
cdr3_aa: CASSQGTEAFF
cdr3_nt: TGTGCCAGCAGCCAAGGGACTGAAGCTTTCTTT

d_call: NA
v_call: TRBV25-1
j_call: TRBJ1-2
clone_size: NA
cdr3_aa: CASSTPERSYGYTF
cdr3_nt: TGTGCCAGCAGTACTCCCGAGCGTAGCTATGGCTACACCTTC

d_call: TRBD2
v_call: TRBV6-6
j_call: TRBJ2-1
clone_size: NA
cdr3_aa: CASSAGLAEYNEQFF
cdr3_nt: TGTGCCAGCAGCGCTGGACTAGCGGAGTATAATGAGCAGTTCTTC

d_call: TRBD2
v_call: TRBV5-1
j_call: TRBJ2-5
clone_size: NA
cdr3_aa: CASSSAGLAGTQETQYF
cdr3_nt: TGCGCCAGCAGCTCCGCTGGACTAGCGGGTACCCAAGAGACCCAGTACTTC

d_call: TRBD2
v_call: TRBV6-5
j_call: TRBJ2-1
clone_size: NA
cdr3_aa: CASSSPSGGSYNEQFF
cdr3_nt: TGTGCCAGCAGTTCCCCTAGCGGAGGCTCCTACAATGAGCAGTTCTTC

d_call: NA
v_call: TRBV28
j_call: TRBJ2-3
clone_size: once
cdr3_aa: CASSLNPQQSYGVTDTQYF
cdr3_nt: TGTGCCAGCAGTTTAAACCCTCAACAAAGTTATGGAGTAACAGATACGCAGTATTTT

d_call: NA
v_call: TRBV5-8
j_call: TRBJ1-5
clone_size: NA
cdr3_aa: CASSLGTVGYSNQPQHF
cdr3_nt: TGTGCCAGCAGCTTGGGGACAGTGGGTTATAGCAATCAGCCCCAGCATTTT

d_call: TRBD1
v_call: TRBV11-3
j_call: TRBJ1-1
clone_size: many
cdr3_aa: CASSGQGGDTEAFF
cdr3_nt: TGTGCCAGCTCAGGACAGGGTGGAGACACTGAAGCTTTCTTT

d_call: NA
v_call: TRBV10-3
j_call: TRBJ2-5
clone_size: once
cdr3_aa: CAISESKETQYF
cdr3_nt: TGTGCCATCAGTGAGTCCAAAGAGACCCAGTACTTC

d_call: TRBD1
v_call: TRBV6-5
j_call: TRBJ2-1
clone_size: NA
cdr3_aa: CASSSQGAYNEQFF
cdr3_nt: TGTGCCAGCAGTTCACAGGGGGCCTACAATGAGCAGTTCTTC

d_call: NA
v_call: TRBV4-2
j_call: TRBJ1-3
clone_size: NA
cdr3_aa: CASSTRDPRGERGNTIYF
cdr3_nt: TGTGCCAGCAGCACCCGAGATCCGAGGGGCGAGAGGGGAAACACCATATATTTT

d_call: NA
v_call: TRBV30
j_call: TRBJ1-3
clone_size: NA
cdr3_aa: CAWRGWGISGNTIYF
cdr3_nt: TGTGCCTGGAGAGGGTGGGGAATCTCTGGAAACACCATATATTTT

d_call: NA
v_call: TRBV5-6
j_call: TRBJ2-7
clone_size: NA
cdr3_aa: CASSLRQGNEQYF
cdr3_nt: TGTGCCAGCAGCTTGAGGCAGGGGAACGAGCAGTACTTC

d_call: NA
v_call: TRBV13
j_call: TRBJ1-2
clone_size: NA
cdr3_aa: CASSLEGRVDTF
cdr3_nt: TGTGCCAGCAGCTTAGAGGGCAGAGTCGACACCTTC

d_call: NA
v_call: TRBV5-6
j_call: TRBJ1-3
clone_size: NA
cdr3_aa: CASSLGLWDTGRGNTIYF
cdr3_nt: TGTGCCAGCAGCTTGGGATTGTGGGACACTGGGAGAGGAAACACCATATATTTT

d_call: NA
v_call: TRBV7-2
j_call: TRBJ2-1
clone_size: NA
cdr3_aa: CASKGGAEYNEQFF
cdr3_nt: TGTGCCAGCAAAGGTGGAGCGGAGTACAATGAGCAGTTCTTC

d_call: NA
v_call: TRBV12-5
j_call: TRBJ2-1
clone_size: NA
cdr3_aa: CANGPLTGEVNEQFF
cdr3_nt: TGTGCTAACGGACCCCTGACGGGAGAGGTAAATGAGCAGTTCTTC

d_call: NA
v_call: TRBV2
j_call: TRBJ2-2
clone_size: NA
cdr3_aa: CASSDFSGELFF
cdr3_nt: TGTGCCAGCAGTGACTTTTCCGGGGAGCTGTTTTTT

d_call: NA
v_call: TRBV28
j_call: TRBJ2-3
clone_size: NA
cdr3_aa: CASRRPSGGGTDTQYF
cdr3_nt: TGTGCCAGCAGGCGACCCTCGGGTGGGGGAACAGATACGCAGTATTTT

d_call: NA
v_call: TRBV5-1
j_call: TRBJ2-7
clone_size: NA
cdr3_aa: CASSLAAGLVWEQYF
cdr3_nt: TGCGCCAGCAGCTTAGCAGCCGGACTCGTCTGGGAGCAGTACTTC

d_call: NA
v_call: TRBV7-8
j_call: TRBJ2-1
clone_size: NA
cdr3_aa: CASSLAGRSTTYNEQFF
cdr3_nt: TGTGCCAGCAGCTTAGCTGGTCGGTCCACAACCTACAATGAGCAGTTCTTC

d_call: NA
v_call: TRBV30
j_call: TRBJ1-1
clone_size: NA
cdr3_aa: CAWSFGIPPGAFF
cdr3_nt: TGTGCCTGGAGTTTTGGTATACCACCGGGGGCTTTCTTT

d_call: TRBD1
v_call: TRBV28
j_call: TRBJ2-5
clone_size: NA
cdr3_aa: CASSPGQGTTQYF
cdr3_nt: TGTGCCAGCAGTCCGGGACAGGGGACGACCCAGTACTTC

d_call: TRBD1
v_call: TRBV4-2
j_call: TRBJ1-1
clone_size: few
cdr3_aa: CASSQPDRGWDGNTEAFF
cdr3_nt: TGTGCCAGCAGCCAACCAGACAGGGGATGGGATGGGAACACTGAAGCTTTCTTT

d_call: NA
v_call: TRBV15
j_call: TRBJ2-4
clone_size: NA
cdr3_aa: CATSPAKNIQYF
cdr3_nt: TGTGCCACCAGCCCAGCCAAAAACATTCAGTACTTC

d_call: TRBD1
v_call: TRBV7-9
j_call: TRBJ1-2
clone_size: NA
cdr3_aa: CASSPGQGDGYTF
cdr3_nt: TGTGCCAGCAGCCCCGGACAGGGAGACGGCTACACCTTC

d_call: NA
v_call: TRBV28
j_call: TRBJ2-5
clone_size: NA
cdr3_aa: CASRGLGETQYF
cdr3_nt: TGTGCCAGCAGGGGGCTAGGAGAGACCCAGTACTTC

d_call: NA
v_call: TRBV27
j_call: TRBJ2-7
clone_size: NA
cdr3_aa: CASSLGVLSGEQYF
cdr3_nt: TGTGCCAGCAGTCTGGGGGTCCTCTCGGGCGAGCAGTACTTC

d_call: NA
v_call: TRBV5-1
j_call: TRBJ1-1
clone_size: NA
cdr3_aa: CASSLRAAGTEAFF
cdr3_nt: TGCGCCAGCAGCTTGAGGGCAGCGGGCACTGAAGCTTTCTTT

d_call: NA
v_call: TRBV18
j_call: TRBJ1-1
clone_size: NA
cdr3_aa: CASRGGGPEAFF
cdr3_nt: TGTGCCAGCCGAGGGGGGGGTCCTGAAGCTTTCTTT

d_call: NA
v_call: TRBV7-2
j_call: TRBJ1-3
clone_size: NA
cdr3_aa: CASSLSDKSVLRNTIYF
cdr3_nt: TGTGCCAGCAGCTTATCCGACAAGTCGGTCCTTCGGAACACCATATATTTT

d_call: TRBD2
v_call: TRBV5-8
j_call: TRBJ2-1
clone_size: few
cdr3_aa: CASSHRGGRGEQFF
cdr3_nt: TGTGCCAGCAGCCACCGGGGGGGAAGGGGTGAGCAGTTCTTC

d_call: TRBD2
v_call: TRBV9
j_call: TRBJ2-4
clone_size: NA
cdr3_aa: CASSPLGGQGIQYF
cdr3_nt: TGTGCCAGCAGCCCCTTGGGAGGGCAAGGCATTCAGTACTTC

d_call: NA
v_call: TRBV5-1
j_call: TRBJ2-2
clone_size: NA
cdr3_aa: CASSLSGRLDTGELFF
cdr3_nt: TGCGCCAGCAGCTTATCCGGGCGCCTTGACACCGGGGAGCTGTTTTTT

d_call: TRBD2
v_call: TRBV11-2
j_call: TRBJ2-3
clone_size: NA
cdr3_aa: CASSFGSTSGNTDTQYF
cdr3_nt: TGTGCCAGCAGCTTCGGGTCGACTAGCGGAAACACAGATACGCAGTATTTT